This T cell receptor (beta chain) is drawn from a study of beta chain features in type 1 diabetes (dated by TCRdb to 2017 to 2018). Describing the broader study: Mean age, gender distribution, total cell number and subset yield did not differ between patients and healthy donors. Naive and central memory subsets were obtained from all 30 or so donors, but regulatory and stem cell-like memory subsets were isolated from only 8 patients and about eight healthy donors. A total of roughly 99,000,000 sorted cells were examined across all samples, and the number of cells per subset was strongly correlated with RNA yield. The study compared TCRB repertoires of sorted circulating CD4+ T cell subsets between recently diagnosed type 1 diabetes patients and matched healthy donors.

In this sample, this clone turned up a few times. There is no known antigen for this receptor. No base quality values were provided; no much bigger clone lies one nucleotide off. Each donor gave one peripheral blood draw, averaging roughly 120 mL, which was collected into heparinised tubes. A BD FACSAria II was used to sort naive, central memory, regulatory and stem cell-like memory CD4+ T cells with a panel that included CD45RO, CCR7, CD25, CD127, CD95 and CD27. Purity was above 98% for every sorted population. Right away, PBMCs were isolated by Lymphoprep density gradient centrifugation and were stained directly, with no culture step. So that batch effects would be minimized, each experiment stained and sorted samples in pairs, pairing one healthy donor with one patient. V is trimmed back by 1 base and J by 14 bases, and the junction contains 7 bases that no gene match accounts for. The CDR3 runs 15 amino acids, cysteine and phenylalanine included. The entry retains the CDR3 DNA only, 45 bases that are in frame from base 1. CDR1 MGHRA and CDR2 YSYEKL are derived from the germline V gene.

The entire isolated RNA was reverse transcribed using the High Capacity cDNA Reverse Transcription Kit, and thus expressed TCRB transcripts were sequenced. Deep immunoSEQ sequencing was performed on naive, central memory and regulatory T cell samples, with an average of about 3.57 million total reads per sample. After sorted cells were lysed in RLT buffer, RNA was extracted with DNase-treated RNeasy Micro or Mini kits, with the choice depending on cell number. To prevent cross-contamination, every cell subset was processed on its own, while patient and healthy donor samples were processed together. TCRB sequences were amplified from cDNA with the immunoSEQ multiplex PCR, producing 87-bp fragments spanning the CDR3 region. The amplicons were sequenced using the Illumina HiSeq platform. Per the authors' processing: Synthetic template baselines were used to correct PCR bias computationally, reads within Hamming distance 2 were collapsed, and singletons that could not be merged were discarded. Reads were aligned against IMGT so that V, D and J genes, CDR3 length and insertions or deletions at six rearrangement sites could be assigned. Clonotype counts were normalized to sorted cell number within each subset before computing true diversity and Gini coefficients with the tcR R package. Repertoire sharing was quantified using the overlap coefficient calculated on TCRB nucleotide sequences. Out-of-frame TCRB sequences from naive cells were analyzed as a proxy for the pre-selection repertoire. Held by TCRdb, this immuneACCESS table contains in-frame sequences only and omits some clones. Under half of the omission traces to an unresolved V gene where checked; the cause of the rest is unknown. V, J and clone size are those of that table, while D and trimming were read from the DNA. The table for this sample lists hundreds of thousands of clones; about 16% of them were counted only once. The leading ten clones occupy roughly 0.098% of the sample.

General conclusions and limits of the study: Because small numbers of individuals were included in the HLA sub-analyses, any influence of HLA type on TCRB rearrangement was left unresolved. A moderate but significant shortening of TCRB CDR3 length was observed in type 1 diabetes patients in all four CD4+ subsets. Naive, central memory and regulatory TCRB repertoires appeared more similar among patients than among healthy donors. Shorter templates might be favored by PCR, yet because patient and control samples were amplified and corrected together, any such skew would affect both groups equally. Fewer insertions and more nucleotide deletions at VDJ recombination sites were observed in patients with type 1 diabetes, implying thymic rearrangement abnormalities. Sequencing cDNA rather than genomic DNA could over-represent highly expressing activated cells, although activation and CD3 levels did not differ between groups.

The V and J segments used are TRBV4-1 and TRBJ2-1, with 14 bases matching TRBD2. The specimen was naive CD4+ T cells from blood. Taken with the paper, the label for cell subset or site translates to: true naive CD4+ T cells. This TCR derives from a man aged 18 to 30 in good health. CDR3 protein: CASSQGLAGGPLEFF. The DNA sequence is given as TGCGCCAGCAGCCAAGGACTAGCGGGAGGGCCCCTTGAGTTCTTC.